The 24 T cell receptor beta chains below were found in one sample sequenced in a study of human T cells and chemical hapten exposure (TCRdb year 2021). The time point tag for this specimen amounts to: pre-sensitization, week 0. According to the study, the label for this sample's treatment or condition signals: therapeutic diphenylcyclopropenone sensitization with weekly scalp DPC. The library was prepared using RACE. TCRdb records NextSeq 500 as the sequencer. TCRdb took the public reads, trimmed them with fastp at Q25, ran MiXCR for clone calling and kept in-frame beta chains. Rows merge per CDR3 protein into single entries with the most common DNA and genes. The sample contains 240,000 or so distinct CDR3 sequences, about 8.6% of them found a single time. Of the sample, 2.3% is held by the ten largest clones. The sequencing used whole blood, collected in connection with sensitization to the hapten diphenylcyclopropenone (DPC). Every receptor here comes from a woman aged 40 to 50 with alopecia areata. Some clones in this sample may be carry-over from other donors' samples.

This clonotype was seen a few times. The chain is built from TRBV6-6 and TRBJ2-7; 15 bases fit TRBD2. Trimming took 8 bases from V and 4 from J; bases not matched to a gene: 12. The CDR3 totals 17 residues. Germline CDR1 is MNHNY and CDR2 is SVGAGI (reference sequence). The CDR3 bases are TGTGCCAGCTCAACCGGGACTAGCGGGAGGAAGAGATACGAGCAGTACTTC. Protein product: CASSTGTSGRKRYEQYF.

This rearrangement joins TRBV29-1 to TRBJ2-7; D is possibly TRBD1 (5 bases). CDR3 length: 14 residues. Germline CDR1 and CDR2: SQVTM and ANQGSEA. The germline V and J ends were trimmed by 4 bases and 3 bases, with 16 bases remaining between them. CDR3 sequence: CSVGVRQTDYEQYF. The CDR3 DNA is TGCAGCGTTGGGGTACGACAGACCGACTACGAGCAGTACTTC.

The chain carries TRBV4-1 and TRBJ2-2; the match to TRBD1 covers 7 bases. The germline V gene has CDR1 MGHRA and CDR2 YSYEKL. After removal of 1 base from V and 5 bases from J, the junction contained 7 bases not matched to a gene. The CDR3 consists of 16 residues. Here the CDR3 DNA reads TGCGCCAGCAGCCAAGGGCCGGGACAGTTTACCGGGGAGCTGTTTTTT. As protein: CASSQGPGQFTGELFF.

This clonotype was counted at least ten times. The chain employs TRBV7-9 and TRBJ1-4; 10 bases fit TRBD1. CDR3 length: 15 amino acids. With 3 bases clipped from V and 4 bases from J, the junction kept 2 bases outside the gene matches. The V gene's germline CDR1 is SEHNR and CDR2 FQNEAQ (reference sequence). The CDR3 nucleotides are TGTGCCAGCAGCTTGACAGGGGGCGGTAATGAAAAACTGTTTTTT. Translated, it gives CASSLTGGGNEKLFF.

The chain recombines TRBV20-1 with TRBJ2-1; 9 bases align to TRBD2. Germline CDR1 reads DFQATT; CDR2 reads SNEGSKA (reference sequence). This CDR3 spans 17 amino acids. With 6 bases clipped from V and 5 bases from J, the junction kept 17 bases outside the gene matches. CDR3 sequence (DNA): TGCAGTGCCGCTACCCGGCTGGGAGCGGGAGGAAACAATGAGCAGTTCTTC. Translation: CSAATRLGAGGNNEQFF.

This clonotype was detected only a few times. The chain recombines TRBV27 with TRBJ2-5; possibly TRBD2 for D (6 bases). The CDR3 is 15 amino acids. V lost 5 bases and J 5 bases, leaving 18 bases between the germline ends. Germline loops: CDR1 MNHEY, CDR2 SMNVEV (reference sequence). The CDR3 loop is CASSAIGGIGETQYF. The CDR3 region has the DNA TGTGCCAGCAGTGCAATTGGCGGGATAGGGGAGACCCAGTACTTC.

This clonotype came up a few times. The rearrangement joins TRBV6-5 to TRBJ2-3; 9 bases match TRBD1. J gave up 4 bases and V 6 bases, and 8 bases lay outside the gene matches. The CDR3 contains 15 residues. CDR1 is MNHEY, CDR2 SVGAGI, per germline. The CDR3 sequence: CASSDGGQGPDTQYF. The CDR3 DNA reads as TGTGCCAGCAGCGACGGGGGACAGGGTCCAGATACGCAGTATTTT.

The V gene is TRBV6-5, the J gene TRBJ1-5, with no clear D. The V end lost 6 bases, the J end lost 2 bases, and 11 bases lay between the germline ends. This CDR3 contains 14 residues. Germline CDR1 and CDR2: MNHEY and SVGAGI. CDR3: CASSRFIGNQPQHF. For the CDR3, the DNA is TGTGCCAGCAGCCGGTTCATCGGCAATCAGCCCCAGCATTTT.

This clonotype occurred a few times. V and J are TRBV9 and TRBJ2-1; D remains unclear. V lost 0 bases to trimming and J lost 7 bases, with 11 bases between them. In germline, CDR1 is SGDLS, CDR2 YYNGEE. This CDR3 has 14 amino acids. Here the CDR3 reads CASSVVTEGNEQFF. CDR3 bases: TGTGCCAGCAGCGTAGTGACCGAAGGTAATGAGCAGTTCTTC.

This clonotype was observed at least ten times. The chain has TRBV28 and TRBJ1-6; no reliable D call. Trimming removed 7 bases at V and 10 bases at J, with 17 bases between. CDR1 is MDHEN and CDR2 is SYDVKM in the germline V gene. The CDR3 runs to 14 residues. This CDR3 is CASTLVAGSSPLHF. In DNA, the CDR3 is TGTGCCAGCACCTTGGTAGCGGGCTCCTCACCCCTCCACTTT.

The chain employs TRBV7-2 and TRBJ2-1; 12 positions match TRBD1. Germline V gene lookup returns CDR1 SGHTA and CDR2 FQGNSA. The CDR3 is made up of 15 amino acids. Trimming at V came to 1 base and at J to 10 bases, leaving 5 bases not matched to a gene. DNA for the CDR3: TGTGCCAGCAGCTTAGAAGGGACAGGGGGCCGGGAGCAGTTCTTC. This translates into CASSLEGTGGREQFF. The whole variable domain, remainder taken from reference TRBV7-2 and TRBJ2-1, is GAGVSQSPSNKVTEKGKDVELRCDPISGHTALYWYRQSLGQGLEFLIYFQGNSAPDKSGLPSDRFSAERTGGSVSTLTIQRTQQEDSAVYLCASSLEGTGGREQFFGPGTRLTVL.

J is TRBJ1-4 and V is TRBV11-3; D is undetermined. The CDR3 covers 16 residues. Germline assignment: CDR1 SGHNT and CDR2 YENEEA. The V gene lost 1 base and the J gene lost 4 bases, with 13 bases spanning the gap. CDR3 nucleotides: TGTGCCAGCAGCTTAGTAGCCATGGGCCTTAATGAAAAACTGTTTTTT. This translates into CASSLVAMGLNEKLFF.

This clonotype was detected ten times or more. This sequence joins TRBV7-2 and TRBJ2-5, with D perhaps matching TRBD2 (5 bases). CDR3 length equals 15 residues. CDR1 is SGHTA and CDR2 is FQGNSA in the germline V gene. Trimming removed 6 bases at V and 4 bases at J, with 18 bases between. CDR3 sequence: CASRLGLGSLETQYF. The DNA for the CDR3 is TGTGCCAGCAGGCTAGGGCTGGGGAGTCTAGAGACCCAGTACTTC.

This clonotype was seen many times. The chain carries TRBV28 and TRBJ2-1; D unresolved. The CDR3 totals 13 residues. Germline lookup yields CDR1 MDHEN and CDR2 SYDVKM. The germline V and J ends were trimmed by 8 bases and 0 bases, with 8 bases remaining between them. The CDR3 spells CASRGTSYNEQFF. CDR3 bases: TGTGCCAGCCGAGGTACCTCCTACAATGAGCAGTTCTTC. The complete variable domain, with remaining parts taken from reference TRBV28 and TRBJ2-1, reads DVKVTQSSRYLVKRTGEKVFLECVQDMDHENMFWYRQDPGLGLRLIYFSYDVKMKEKGDIPEGYSVSREKKERFSLILESASTNQTSMYLCASRGTSYNEQFFGPGTRLTVL.

This clonotype has only a few counts. The rearrangement links TRBV12-3 or TRBV12-4 to TRBJ2-1; 7 nucleotides line up with TRBD2. The CDR3 extends over 16 amino acids. V dropped 8 bases and J dropped 4; count of bases not matched to a gene: 14. CDR3 in amino acids: CASGSSGTTLYNEQFF. The CDR3, as DNA: TGTGCCAGCGGTTCTTCCGGGACTACCCTATACAATGAGCAGTTCTTC.

The table lists this clonotype with a few counts. V usage is TRBV9 and J usage is TRBJ1-1, with D unresolved. CDR3 length: 13 amino acids. Germline CDR1 reads SGDLS; CDR2 reads YYNGEE. V was clipped by 1 base and J by 1 base, with 5 bases between them. The CDR3 DNA reads TGTGCCAGCAGCGTACTCCCGAACACTGAAGCTTTCTTT. This sequence encodes CASSVLPNTEAFF. Variable domain in full (rest from reference TRBV9 and TRBJ1-1): DSGVTQTPKHLITATGQRVTLRCSPRSGDLSVYWYQQSLDQGLQFLIQYYNGEERAKGNILERFSAQQFPDLHSELNLSSLELGDSALYFCASSVLPNTEAFFGQGTRLTVV.

The chain recombines TRBV7-9 with TRBJ1-2; D might be TRBD1 (6 bases). The CDR3 spans 14 residues. Trimming removed 4 bases at V and 2 bases at J, with 11 bases between. Germline V CDR1 and CDR2: SEHNR, FQNEAQ (reference sequence). CDR3 sequence reads: CASSSQGPNYGYTF. DNA of the CDR3: TGTGCCAGCAGCTCCCAGGGGCCCAACTATGGCTACACCTTC.

The table lists this clonotype with many counts. This chain uses TRBV4-3 with TRBJ2-1; tentatively, D is TRBD2 (6 bases). CDR1 and CDR2 (germline): LGHNA, YSLEER. The CDR3 consists of 17 residues. V dropped 0 bases and J dropped 0 bases, with 12 bases sitting between them. The CDR3 region is CASSQDFTGVSYNEQFF. DNA of the CDR3: TGCGCCAGCAGCCAAGACTTTACGGGAGTCTCCTACAATGAGCAGTTCTTC.

This clonotype was recorded at least ten times. V and J are TRBV18 and TRBJ1-6, with 7 bases identical to TRBD1. The ends lost 5 bases at V and 7 bases at J; junction bases unmatched: 14. Germline CDR1 is KGHSH and CDR2 is LQKENI. The CDR3 is 17 amino acids. CDR3 bases: TGTGCCAGCTCAAAAGGATCTTCCGGGACAGTGAATTCACCCCTCCACTTT. Residues: CASSKGSSGTVNSPLHF. The full variable domain, with the rest looked up from reference TRBV18 and TRBJ1-6, is NAGVMQNPRHLVRRRGQEARLRCSPMKGHSHVYWYRQLPEEGLKFMVYLQKENIIDESGMPKERFSAEFPKEGPSILRIQQVVRGDSAAYFCASSKGSSGTVNSPLHFGNGTRLTVT.

This rearrangement joins TRBV29-1 to TRBJ2-7; 9 nucleotides agree with TRBD1. Per the germline V gene, CDR1 is SQVTM and CDR2 is ANQGSEA. V lost 7 bases to trimming and J lost 9 bases; unmatched junction nucleotides: 13. The CDR3 loop spans 13 amino acids. Here the CDR3 reads CSAAATGGVGQYF. For the CDR3, the DNA is TGCAGCGCCGCCGCGACAGGGGGAGTGGGGCAGTACTTC.

V usage is TRBV29-1 and J usage is TRBJ2-3; 11 nucleotides line up with TRBD2. The J segment lost 3 bases and the V segment lost 1 base, leaving 9 bases of the junction unmatched. The CDR3 consists of 17 residues. Germline CDR1 is SQVTM and CDR2 is ANQGSEA. For the CDR3, the DNA is TGCAGCGTTGAAGTAGCGGGAGGGCCGGGAAGTACAGATACGCAGTATTTT. Translated: CSVEVAGGPGSTDTQYF.

The chain has TRBV12-3 or TRBV12-4 and TRBJ1-2; no clear D. V lost 0 bases and J lost 5, with 7 bases in between. The CDR3 is 13 amino acids. Here the CDR3 reads CASSLALGYGYTF. The CDR3 nucleotides are TGTGCCAGCAGTTTAGCGCTCGGGTATGGCTACACCTTC.

This clonotype was counted a few times. This rearrangement joins TRBV20-1 to TRBJ1-6, with D unresolved. The germline V gene has CDR1 DFQATT and CDR2 SNEGSKA (reference sequence). The CDR3 contains 13 residues. The germline V and J ends were trimmed by 6 bases and 7 bases, with 13 bases remaining between them. This CDR3 reads CSAAESQNSPLHF. DNA of the CDR3: TGCAGTGCCGCCGAGAGTCAAAATTCACCCCTCCACTTT.

This clonotype was observed a single time. The V gene is TRBV7-2, the J gene TRBJ2-3, with TRBD2 matching over 9 bases. Germline trimming cut 4 bases from V and 2 bases from J; bases unmatched to any gene: 4. This CDR3 is built from 15 residues. The germline CDR1 and CDR2 sequences are SGHTA and FQGNSA. The CDR3 coding sequence is TGTGCCAGCAGCTCCCCTAGCGGGAACACAGATACGCAGTATTTT. This encodes CASSSPSGNTDTQYF.